One and the same sample provided the 11 T cell receptor beta chains below, sequenced in a study of PD-1 blockade in classical Hodgkin lymphoma. The protocol was immunoSEQ multiplex PCR, while the TCRdb copy is restricted to in-frame clones and leaves out a portion. The data contain approximately 21,000 clones, less than 75% of them singletons. The sample's time point: cycle 4 day 1 (C4D1), after more than five weeks of nivolumab. Exposure to brentuximab vedotin varied, and each patient had relapsed following autologous stem cell transplantation. Sequencing was performed on peripheral blood mononuclear cells (PBMCs), taken before the fourth cycle of nivolumab. The receptors stem from a human donor with classical Hodgkin lymphoma.

V gene TRBV7-2 combines with J gene TRBJ1-6, with D uncertain. The CDR3 has 14 amino acids. Germline CDR1 reads SGHTA; CDR2 reads FQGNSA. Trimming stripped 1 base from V and 11 bases from J, with 12 bases between. Here the CDR3 DNA reads TGTGCCAGCAGCTTAGGAGGGAACGGGACACCCCTCCACTTT. It encodes CASSLGGNGTPLHF.

This clone appeared a single time. The V gene is TRBV19, the J gene TRBJ1-1, with D unresolved. Per germline, CDR1 LNHDA and CDR2 SQIVND (reference sequence). The CDR3 is 15 residues long. Trimming stripped 10 bases from V and 4 bases from J, with 22 bases between. CDR3: CATKLGDWDATEAFF. The DNA of the CDR3 is TGTGCCACAAAGCTAGGAGACTGGGATGCCACTGAAGCTTTCTTT.

The chain employs TRBV10-3 and TRBJ2-1; 7 bases line up with TRBD1. The V and J ends lost 4 bases and 3 bases, in that order; junction bases with no gene match: 0. The germline CDR1 and CDR2 sequences are ENHRY and SYGVKD. The CDR3 runs 13 residues. The CDR3 here is CAISGQGYNEQFF. The CDR3 nucleotides read TGTGCCATCAGTGGACAGGGCTACAATGAGCAGTTCTTC.

The J gene is TRBJ1-5, the V gene TRBV6-6; the D gene is possibly TRBD1 (5 bases). The V and J ends lost 6 bases and 6 bases respectively, with 12 bases between them. This CDR3 comprises 13 residues. Germline-derived CDR1 and CDR2 are MNHNY and SVGAGI (reference sequence). The CDR3 spells CASREGGAQPQHF. The CDR3 DNA is TGTGCCAGCAGGGAAGGTGGGGCTCAGCCCCAGCATTTT.

The chain uses TRBV5-5 and TRBJ1-1, with D possibly being TRBD1 (6 bases). The CDR3 covers 14 residues. From germline, CDR1 is SGHKS and CDR2 YYEKEE (reference sequence). Trimming shortened V by 4 bases and J by 8 bases, and 18 bases separated the two germline ends. The CDR3 loop reads CASSPTWTVAEAFF. The DNA for the CDR3 is TGTGCCAGCAGCCCGACCTGGACAGTAGCCGAAGCTTTCTTT. Full variable domain (remainder filled in from reference TRBV5-5 and TRBJ1-1): DAGVTQSPTHLIKTRGQQVTLRCSPISGHKSVSWYQQVLGQGPQFIFQYYEKEERGRGNFPDRFSARQFPNYSSELNVNALLLGDSALYLCASSPTWTVAEAFFGQGTRLTVV.

This clone was seen just once. The chain joins TRBV5-4 to TRBJ1-3; 10 bases are a match to TRBD1. The V segment lost 2 bases and the J segment 6 bases; nucleotides outside the gene matches: 2. Germline V gene lookup returns CDR1 SGHNT and CDR2 YYREEE (reference sequence). CDR3 length: 14 amino acids. CDR3 bases: TGTGCCAGCAGCTTCGGACAGGGGGAAAACACCATATATTTT. It yields the protein CASSFGQGENTIYF.

The chain couples TRBV6-1 to TRBJ2-1, with 8 bases identical to TRBD1. CDR3 length: 14 amino acids. V shed 5 bases, J shed 2 bases, and the junction held 2 bases outside the gene matches. Germline CDR1 is MNHNS and CDR2 is SASEGT. This chain's CDR3 is CASSPTGAYNEQFF. CDR3 sequence (DNA): TGTGCCAGCAGTCCGACAGGGGCCTACAATGAGCAGTTCTTC.

V and J are TRBV2 and TRBJ2-2, with 7 positions matching TRBD1. This CDR3 has 18 amino acids. V dropped 3 bases and J dropped 2; count of bases not matched to a gene: 12. Germline CDR1 reads SNHLY; CDR2 reads FYNNEI. The chain's CDR3 is CASSDGTAPRQNTGELFF. Here the CDR3 DNA reads TGTGCCAGCAGTGATGGGACAGCTCCACGACAAAACACCGGGGAGCTGTTTTTT.

V is TRBV4-1 and J is TRBJ2-1, with D maybe TRBD2 (6 bases). The CDR3 covers 18 residues. CDR1 and CDR2 (germline): MGHRA, YSYEKL. V was pared by 1 base and J by 0 bases, with 16 bases between. The CDR3 coding sequence is TGCGCCAGCAGCCAAGCCCCGATGGGGGGTAACTCCTACAATGAGCAGTTCTTC. This encodes CASSQAPMGGNSYNEQFF.

CDR3 region: CASSLGTSIQETQYF. The CDR3 bases are TGCGCCAGCAGCTTGGGGACTAGCATACAAGAGACCCAGTACTTC. The chain combines TRBV5-1 with TRBJ2-5; 8 positions match TRBD2. V gave up 0 bases and J gave up 2 bases; unmatched junction bases: 3. This CDR3 has 15 residues. Germline assignment: CDR1 SGHRS and CDR2 YFSETQ.

V usage is TRBV6-5 and J usage is TRBJ2-7; 11 bases map to TRBD2. V was clipped by 5 bases and J by 0 bases; unmatched bases: 3. The length of the CDR3 is 15 residues. Looked up from germline, CDR1 is MNHEY and CDR2 is SVGAGI. The CDR3 nucleotides read TGTGCCAGCAGTCACGGGACTAGCGGCTCCTACGAGCAGTACTTC. This translates into CASSHGTSGSYEQYF.